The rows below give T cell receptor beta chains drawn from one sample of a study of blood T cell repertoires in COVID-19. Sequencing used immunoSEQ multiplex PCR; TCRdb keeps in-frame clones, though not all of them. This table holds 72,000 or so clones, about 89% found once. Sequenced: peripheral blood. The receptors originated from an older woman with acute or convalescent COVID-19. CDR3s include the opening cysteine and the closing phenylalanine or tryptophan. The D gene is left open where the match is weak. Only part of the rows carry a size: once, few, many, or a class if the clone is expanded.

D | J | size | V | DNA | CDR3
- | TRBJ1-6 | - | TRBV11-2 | TGTGCCAGCAGCTCGAGCTCCTCAGGTACATTTGATGGATCACCCCTCCACTTT | CASSSSSSGTFDGSPLHF
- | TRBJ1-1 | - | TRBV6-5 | TGTGCCAGCAGTTACTCGTCAGGGTACGGGAACACTGAAGCTTTCTTT | CASSYSSGYGNTEAFF
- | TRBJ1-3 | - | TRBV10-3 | TGTGCCATCAGTGAGTCCTTGTCCTCTGGAAACACCATATATTTT | CAISESLSSGNTIYF
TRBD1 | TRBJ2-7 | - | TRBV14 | TGTGCCAGCAGCCCTGTCCGGGACAGAGGCTACGAGCAGTACTTC | CASSPVRDRGYEQYF
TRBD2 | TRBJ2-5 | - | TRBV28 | TGTGCCAGCAGTTTAATGACTAGCGGGCAAGAGACCCAGTACTTC | CASSLMTSGQETQYF
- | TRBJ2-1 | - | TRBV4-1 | TGCGCCAGCAGCCGAGGACCCGGGACAATAGAAGAGTTCTTC | CASSRGPGTIEEFF
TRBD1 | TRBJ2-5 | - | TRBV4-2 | TGTGCCAGCAGCCGGGACAGGGAAGAGACCCAGTACTTC | CASSRDREETQYF
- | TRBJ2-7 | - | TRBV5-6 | TGTGCCAGCAGCTACACCTACGAGCAGTACTTC | CASSYTYEQYF
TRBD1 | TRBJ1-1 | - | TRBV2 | TGTGCCAGCAGGGGACAGGGCCTGAACACTGAAGCTTTCTTT | CASRGQGLNTEAFF
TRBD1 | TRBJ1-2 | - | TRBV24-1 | TGTGCCACCAGTGATCCAGGGGGCTATGGCTACACCTTC | CATSDPGGYGYTF
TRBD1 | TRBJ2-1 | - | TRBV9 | TGTGCCAGCAGTCCTTTGGGGACAGGGTTAGATGAGCAGTTCTTC | CASSPLGTGLDEQFF
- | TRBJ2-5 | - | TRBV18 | TGTGCCAGCTCACCACGTGACAGCGGGGAGACCCAGTACTTC | CASSPRDSGETQYF
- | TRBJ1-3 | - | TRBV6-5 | TGTGCCGGTCGTCGGGTCCTCCAGAGGAACACCATATATTTT | CAGRRVLQRNTIYF
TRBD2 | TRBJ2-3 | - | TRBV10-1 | TGCGCCAGCAGTGATAACAGGGGGTTTACTAGCGGGGGACCAACCACAGATACGCAGTATTTT | CASSDNRGFTSGGPTTDTQYF
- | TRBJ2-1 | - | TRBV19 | TGTGCCAGTAGTCCCTCGGAGGATTCCTACAATGAGCAGTTCTTC | CASSPSEDSYNEQFF
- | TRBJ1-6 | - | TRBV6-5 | TGTGCCAGCAGTTACACGGGGTCGGGGTATAATTCACCCCTCCACTTT | CASSYTGSGYNSPLHF
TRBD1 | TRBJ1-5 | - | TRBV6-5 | TGTGCCAGCAGTACGCGACAGGGTTGGAATCAGCCCCAGCATTTT | CASSTRQGWNQPQHF
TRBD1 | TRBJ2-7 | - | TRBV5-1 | TGCGCCAGCAGCTTGGAGGGACAGAGCTCCTACGAGCAGTACTTC | CASSLEGQSSYEQYF
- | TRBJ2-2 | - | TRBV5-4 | TGTGCCAGCAGACGCCGGGATACTAACACCGGGGAGCTGTTTTTT | CASRRRDTNTGELFF
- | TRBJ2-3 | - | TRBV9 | TGTGCCAGCAGCGTAGAGGGGGAGGGGGGCACAGATACGCAGTATTTT | CASSVEGEGGTDTQYF
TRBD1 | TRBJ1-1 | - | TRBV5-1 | TGCGCCAGCAGCCCCAGGGGGGACAGACCCCTGAACACTGAAGCTTTCTTT | CASSPRGDRPLNTEAFF
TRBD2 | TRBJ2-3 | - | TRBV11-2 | TGTGCCAGCAGCTCGGGACTAGCGGGGGCCTCAGATACGCAGTATTTT | CASSSGLAGASDTQYF
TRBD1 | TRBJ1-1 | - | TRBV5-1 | TGCGCCAGCAGCACCTTGACAGGGGGCACTGAAGCTTTCTTT | CASSTLTGGTEAFF
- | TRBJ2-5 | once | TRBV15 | TGTGCCACCAGCTCCCGGAGAAAACTAGCCGTAGAGACCCAGTACTTC | CATSSRRKLAVETQYF
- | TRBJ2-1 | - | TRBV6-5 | TGTGCCAGCAGTTACCCCGGGGGGCCGAAAAAGCAGTTCTTC | CASSYPGGPKKQFF
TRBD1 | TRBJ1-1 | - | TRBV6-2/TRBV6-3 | TGTGCCAGCAGTTACAACACCGGGACAGGGGTTATGAACACTGAAGCTTTCTTT | CASSYNTGTGVMNTEAFF
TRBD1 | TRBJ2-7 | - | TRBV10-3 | TGTGCCATCAAGGGGACAGGGACGAACGAGCAGTACTTC | CAIKGTGTNEQYF
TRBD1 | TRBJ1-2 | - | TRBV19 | TGTGCCAGTAGTCTCAAGACAGGGCGGACTAACTATGGCTACACCTTC | CASSLKTGRTNYGYTF